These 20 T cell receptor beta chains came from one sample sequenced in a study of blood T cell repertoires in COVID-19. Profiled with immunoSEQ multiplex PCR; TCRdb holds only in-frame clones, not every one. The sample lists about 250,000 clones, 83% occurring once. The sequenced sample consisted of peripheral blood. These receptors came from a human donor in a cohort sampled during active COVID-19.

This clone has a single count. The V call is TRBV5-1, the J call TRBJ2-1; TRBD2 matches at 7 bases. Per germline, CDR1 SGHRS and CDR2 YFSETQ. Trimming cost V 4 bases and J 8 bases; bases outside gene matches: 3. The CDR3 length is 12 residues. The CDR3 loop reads CASSLRGDEQFF. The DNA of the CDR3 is TGCGCCAGCAGCCTTCGGGGGGATGAGCAGTTCTTC.

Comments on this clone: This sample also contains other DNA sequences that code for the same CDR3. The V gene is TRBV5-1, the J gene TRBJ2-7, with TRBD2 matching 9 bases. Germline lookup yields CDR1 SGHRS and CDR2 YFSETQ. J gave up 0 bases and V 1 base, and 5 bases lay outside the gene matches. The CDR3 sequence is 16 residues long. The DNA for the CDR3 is TGCGCCAGCAGCTTGCGAAGCGGGAGGTCCTCCTACGAGCAGTACTTC. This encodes CASSLRSGRSSYEQYF.

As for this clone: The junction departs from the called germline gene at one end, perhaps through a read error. The CDR3 nucleotides are TGTGCGTGGAGACGGGGGGGATTCTCCGGGGAGCTGTTTTTT. It yields the protein CAWRRGGFSGELFF. V gene TRBV30 combines with J gene TRBJ2-2; 8 nucleotides match TRBD2. The CDR3 loop spans 14 amino acids. Germline V gene sequence: CDR1 GTSNPN, CDR2 SVGIG (reference sequence).

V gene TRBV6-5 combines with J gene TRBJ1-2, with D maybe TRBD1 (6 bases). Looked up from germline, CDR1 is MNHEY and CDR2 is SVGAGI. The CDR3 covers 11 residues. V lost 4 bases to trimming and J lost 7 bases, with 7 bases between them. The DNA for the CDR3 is TGTGCCAGCAGTTCCAGGGGTGGCTACACCTTC. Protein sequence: CASSSRGGYTF.

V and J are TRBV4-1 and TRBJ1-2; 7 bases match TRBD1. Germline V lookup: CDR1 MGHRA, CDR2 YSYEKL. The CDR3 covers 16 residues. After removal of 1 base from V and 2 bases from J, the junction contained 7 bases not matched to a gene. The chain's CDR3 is CASSQGQGERNYGYTF. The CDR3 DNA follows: TGCGCCAGCAGCCAAGGACAGGGTGAAAGAAACTATGGCTACACCTTC.

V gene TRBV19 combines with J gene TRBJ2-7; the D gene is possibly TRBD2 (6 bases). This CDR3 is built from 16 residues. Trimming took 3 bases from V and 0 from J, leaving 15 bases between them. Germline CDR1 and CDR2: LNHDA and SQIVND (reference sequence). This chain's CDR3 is CASSIIHSGFSYEQYF. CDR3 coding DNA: TGTGCCAGTAGTATTATCCATAGCGGATTCTCCTACGAGCAGTACTTC.

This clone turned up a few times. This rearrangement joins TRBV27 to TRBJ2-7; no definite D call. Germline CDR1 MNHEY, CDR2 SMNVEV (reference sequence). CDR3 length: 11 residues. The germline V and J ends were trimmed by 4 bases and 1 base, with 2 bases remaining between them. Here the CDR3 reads CASSSSYEQYF. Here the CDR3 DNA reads TGTGCCAGCAGTTCTTCCTACGAGCAGTACTTC.

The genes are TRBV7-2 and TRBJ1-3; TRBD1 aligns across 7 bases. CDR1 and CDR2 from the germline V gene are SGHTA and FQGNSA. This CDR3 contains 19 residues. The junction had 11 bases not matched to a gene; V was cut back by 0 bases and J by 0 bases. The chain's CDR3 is CASSLALIGQESSGNTIYF. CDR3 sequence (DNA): TGTGCCAGCAGCTTAGCGCTAATTGGACAGGAGAGCTCTGGAAACACCATATATTTT.

CDR3 DNA sequence: TGTGCCAGCAGCCTACCTGGGCAGGGCCTGGGCGCTGAAGCTTTCTTT. This sequence encodes CASSLPGQGLGAEAFF. This sequence joins TRBV3-1 (or the pseudogene TRBV3-2) and TRBJ1-1, with D maybe TRBD1 (5 bases). The CDR3 runs 16 residues. V lost 4 bases and J 6 bases, leaving 21 bases between the germline ends. Germline CDR1 reads LGHDT; CDR2 reads YNNKEL (reference sequence).

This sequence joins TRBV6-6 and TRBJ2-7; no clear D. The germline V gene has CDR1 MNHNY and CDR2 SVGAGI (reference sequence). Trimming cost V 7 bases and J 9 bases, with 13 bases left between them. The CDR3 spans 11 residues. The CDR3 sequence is CASTSPGAQYF. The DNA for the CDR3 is TGTGCCAGCACCTCCCCGGGTGCGCAGTACTTC.

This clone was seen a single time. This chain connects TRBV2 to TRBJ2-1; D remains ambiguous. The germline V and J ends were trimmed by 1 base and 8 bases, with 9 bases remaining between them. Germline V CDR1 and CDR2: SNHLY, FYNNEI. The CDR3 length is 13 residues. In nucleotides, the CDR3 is TGTGCCAGCAGTGAAGAACGCAGCGATGAGCAGTTCTTC. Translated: CASSEERSDEQFF.

CDR3 amino acids: CASSLPSRLDTQYF. In DNA, the CDR3 is TGTGCCAGCAGTTTACCCTCCCGACTCGATACGCAGTATTTT. The chain has TRBV28 and TRBJ2-3; D not certain. Trimming shortened V by 2 bases and J by 6 bases, and 12 bases separated the two germline ends. Germline V gene data show CDR1 as MDHEN and CDR2 as SYDVKM. The CDR3 contains 14 residues.

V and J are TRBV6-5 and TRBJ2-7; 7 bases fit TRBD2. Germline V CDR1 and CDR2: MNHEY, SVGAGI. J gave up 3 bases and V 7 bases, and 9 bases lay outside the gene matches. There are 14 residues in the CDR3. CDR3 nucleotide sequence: TGTGCCAGCACCGCGGGGGAGGGCTACTACGAGCAGTACTTC. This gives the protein CASTAGEGYYEQYF.

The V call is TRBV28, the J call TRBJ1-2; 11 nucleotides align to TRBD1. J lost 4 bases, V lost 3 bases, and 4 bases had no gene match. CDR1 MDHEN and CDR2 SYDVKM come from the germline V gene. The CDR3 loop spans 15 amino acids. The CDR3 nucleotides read TGTGCCAGCAGTTTCGGACAGGGGGCGGTCTATGGCTACACCTTC. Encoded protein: CASSFGQGAVYGYTF.

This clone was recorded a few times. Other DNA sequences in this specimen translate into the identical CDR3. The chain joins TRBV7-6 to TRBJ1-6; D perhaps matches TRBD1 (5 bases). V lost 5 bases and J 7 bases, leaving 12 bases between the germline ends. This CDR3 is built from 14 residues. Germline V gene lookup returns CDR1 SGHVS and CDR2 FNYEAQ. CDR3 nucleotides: TGTGCCAGCAGCCTCCGGGGGTTAAATTCACCCCTCCACTTT. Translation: CASSLRGLNSPLHF.

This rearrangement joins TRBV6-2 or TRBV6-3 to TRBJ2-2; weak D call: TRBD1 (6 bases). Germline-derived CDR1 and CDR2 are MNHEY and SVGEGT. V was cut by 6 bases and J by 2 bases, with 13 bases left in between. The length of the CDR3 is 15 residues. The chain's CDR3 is CASSLYRVNTGELFF. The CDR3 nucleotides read TGTGCCAGCAGCCTCTACAGGGTAAACACCGGGGAGCTGTTTTTT.

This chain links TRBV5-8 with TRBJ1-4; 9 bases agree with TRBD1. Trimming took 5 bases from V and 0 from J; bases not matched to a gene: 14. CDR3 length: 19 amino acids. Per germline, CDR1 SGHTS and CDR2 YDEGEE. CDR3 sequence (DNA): TGTGCCAGCAGTTTCAATCACGGGACAGGGAGTTCAACTAATGAAAAACTGTTTTTT. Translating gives CASSFNHGTGSSTNEKLFF.

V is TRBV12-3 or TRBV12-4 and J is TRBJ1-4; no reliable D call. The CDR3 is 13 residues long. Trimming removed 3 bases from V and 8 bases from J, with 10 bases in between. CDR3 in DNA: TGTGCCAGCAGTTTGAGGGTAGGAGAAAAACTGTTTTTT. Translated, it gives CASSLRVGEKLFF.

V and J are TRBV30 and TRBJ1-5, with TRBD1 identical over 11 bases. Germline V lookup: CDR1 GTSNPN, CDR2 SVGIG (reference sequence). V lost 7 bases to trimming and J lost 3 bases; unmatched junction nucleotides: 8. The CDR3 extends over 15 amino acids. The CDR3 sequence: CASRDRGVNNQPQHF. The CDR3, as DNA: TGTGCCTCCCGGGACAGGGGGGTGAACAATCAGCCCCAGCATTTT.

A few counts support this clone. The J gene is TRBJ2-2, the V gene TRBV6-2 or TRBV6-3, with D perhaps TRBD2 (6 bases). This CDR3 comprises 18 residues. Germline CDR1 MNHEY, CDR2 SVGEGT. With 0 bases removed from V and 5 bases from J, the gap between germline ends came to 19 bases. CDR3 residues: CASSYSSFGGRVTGELFF. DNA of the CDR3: TGTGCCAGCAGTTACTCGAGTTTTGGAGGGCGAGTGACCGGGGAGCTGTTTTTT.